This record concerns one TCR beta chain sequence. The antigen is not known. From germline, CDR1 is LGHNA and CDR2 YNFKEQ. V shed 1 base and J 5 bases; nucleotides not matched to a gene: 8. The CDR3 is made up of 16 amino acids. These data belong to a study of T-cell memory formation after mild COVID-19. The study's findings and limits: While clones contracting from day 15 to 85 were balanced between CD4 and CD8, later expanders leaned CD4+. Prior to infection, memory already included some responding clones, suggesting cross-reactive memory joined. Clones that contracted clustered mainly in CM and EM if CD4+ and in EMRA if CD8+.

Constant-segment primers were used for 5'RACE, and the resulting TCR alpha and TCR beta cDNA libraries carried sample barcodes and UMIs. TCRdb itself ran the 5' RACE reads through MiXCR, one entry per CDR3 protein. The sample has 580,000 or so distinct CDR3 sequences, 17% seen once. This TCR was sampled from an adult woman who had mild COVID-19 (a few samples of this study predate the infection). Cell type and time point are not known. Sequences were obtained from PBMCs or a T cell subset sorted from them (not recorded which). The chain employs TRBV4-2 and TRBJ1-2; 9 bases line up with TRBD1. For the CDR3, the DNA is TGTGCCAGCAGCCAAGGACTAACAGGGGGCGGTTATGGCTACACCTTC. It encodes CASSQGLTGGGYGYTF.